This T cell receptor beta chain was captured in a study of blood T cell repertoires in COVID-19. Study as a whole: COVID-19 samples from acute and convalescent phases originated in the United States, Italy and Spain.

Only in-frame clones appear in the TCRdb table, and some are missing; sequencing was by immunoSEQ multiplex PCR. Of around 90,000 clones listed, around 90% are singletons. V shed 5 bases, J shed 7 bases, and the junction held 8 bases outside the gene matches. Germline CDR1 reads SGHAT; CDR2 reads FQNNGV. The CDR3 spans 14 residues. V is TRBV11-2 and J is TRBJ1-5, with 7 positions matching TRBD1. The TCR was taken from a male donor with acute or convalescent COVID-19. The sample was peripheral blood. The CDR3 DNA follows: TGTGCCAGCAGCCAAGGACGACAGGGACAGCCCCAGCATTTT. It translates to CASSQGRQGQPQHF.